This TCR beta chain was identified during a study of naive and memory T cell subsets (dated by TCRdb to the late 2010s). The study in broad terms: Sorted naive and memory T cell subsets from peripheral blood were analyzed in the study using a UMI-based, open-source pipeline for TCR alpha and beta sequencing. The functional CMV T cell responses agreed completely with IgG serology results. RNA was DNase-treated and reverse transcribed with TCR constant-region primers, mostly using SuperScript III. The study at large found these results: RNA-based TCR counts may be influenced by expression changes linked to T cell activation and differentiation. In both CD4 and CD8 cells, a rise in Gini index and a fall in Shannon and inverse Simpson diversity were observed from naive through CM, EM and EMRA. Single alpha or beta chain sequences, rather than paired alpha/beta receptors, were used to define clonotypes. The repertoire findings for the naive and memory subsets could not be validated, as no ground truth was available. TCR abundance followed a power law with an exponent that was different for naive and memory subsets but consistent across the three individuals. After error correction, only a single occurrence was seen for over 95% of naive TCR sequences, so much steeper abundance distributions were produced than in memory subsets.

Remarks on this clonotype: Its cognate antigen has yet to be identified. There are no base qualities to consult, and no much larger clone falls within one base.

TCR alpha and beta chain libraries were amplified separately from the second PCR step onward. The CMV status of each donor was determined by measuring IFNgamma production from CD4+ T cells after fresh PBMCs had been stimulated overnight with CMV viral lysate. CD4 T cells were positively selected using Miltenyi beads, after which CD8 T cells were positively selected from the CD4-negative fraction. Cells were stained for CD3, CD4, CD8, CD45RA, CD27 and a live/dead dye and were sorted on a BD Aria II into four subsets based on CD45RA and CD27. Effector memory cells were sorted as CD45RA-CD27-, and EMRA cells as CD45RA+CD27-. Blood came from a few healthy volunteers, each fractionated into CD4 and CD8 T cells and then into four differentiation subsets. Approximately 0.13 L of peripheral blood was drawn per donor, and PBMC were isolated by Ficoll-Paque PLUS density-gradient centrifugation. Sorted cells were lysed in RLT buffer, and RNA was extracted with a Qiagen RNeasy kit and stored at -80°C.

The library was built by means of UMI-ligation and nested PCR. To cover both TRBC1 and TRBC2, the beta constant-region primer consisted of an equimolar mix of two oligonucleotides. Four rounds of PCR, combining the SP2 primer with nested alpha and beta constant-region primers, were used to amplify the ligated cDNA. A single-stranded oligonucleotide containing the SP2 primer and a 12-nucleotide UMI was joined to the 3' end of the cDNA by T4 RNA ligase 1. The ligation reaction was kept at 16 degrees C for roughly 18-24 hours. PCR2 was typically run as a SYBR Green qPCR and stopped at a predetermined threshold to prevent over-amplification. Apart from the first purification, every purification step used Agencourt AMPure XP magnetic beads. Library amounts were measured by Qubit and library quality was assessed on a TapeStation, where the main peak was expected at around 650 bp. Sequencing of the pooled libraries was done on an Illumina MiSeq using v2 2x251 paired-end kits, which typically yielded roughly 0.9-2.1 million reads per sample. Each sample library was pooled at 4 to 5 nM, and about 4.5-7% PhiX was included to improve cluster recognition. As for the authors' bioinformatics: V and J genes were assigned to Demultiplexor-processed FASTQ reads by Decombinator through tag matching, with a single base-pair mismatch being allowed. By using UMIs, Collapsinator corrected both sequencing errors and the frequency errors caused by PCR heterogeneity. TCRs were translated and CDR3s were extracted from the conserved cysteine to the FGXG phenylalanine by CDR3Translator, with non-productive sequences being flagged. Gini, Shannon entropy and inverse Simpson indices were calculated on repertoires that had been subsampled to equal numbers of UMI-defined TCRs. Within the linear range, a power law was fitted to clonotype abundance distributions using maximum likelihood. When run on a single naive CD8 sample, MIGEC and the pipeline yielded similar UMI counts, similar unique TCR numbers and similar clonal distributions. A set of approximately 6,800 CMV-associated CDR3 sequences, compiled from VDJdb and a published dataset, was used to search the repertoires. TCRdb's own reprocessing of the public reads used fastp at Q25 and MiXCR and kept productive beta chains. Every CDR3 protein is listed once, alongside the most common genes and DNA of its rows. The V and J calls and clone size are TCRdb's, not the authors'. This sample lists tens of thousands of distinct CDR3 sequences; under 20% were detected once. The top ten clonotypes cover roughly 3.5% of the sample.

The germline V gene gives CDR1 as SGDLS and CDR2 as YYNGEE. V and J lose 5 bases and 2 bases, and a span of 17 bases separates them. The CDR3 holds 15 amino acids from the cysteine to the phenylalanine. Only the CDR3 portion is preserved as DNA: 45 bases, with reading frame beginning at the first base. This TCR derives from a human donor in good health. In this chain, TRBV9 is recombined with TRBJ2-7; TRBD1 is a weak D gene call, 6 bases matching. The sequencing input was effector memory CD4+ T cells from blood. What the cell subset or site label conveys for this sample: effector memory, CD45RA- CD27-. The CDR3 amino acid sequence is: CASRNTGSHTYEQYF. The sequence in DNA is TGTGCCAGCAGAAACACAGGGAGTCACACCTACGAGCAGTACTTC. Here the CDR3 is joined to the reference TRBV9 and TRBJ2-7 genes, and the full variable domain is: DSGVTQTPKHLITATGQRVTLRCSPRSGDLSVYWYQQSLDQGLQFLIQYYNGEERAKGNILERFSAQQFPDLHSELNLSSLELGDSALYFCASRNTGSHTYEQYFGPGTRLTVT.